This record looks at one T cell receptor (beta chain) sequence and its context. Its specificity is not known. V gave up 0 bases and J gave up 7 bases, with 13 bases separating them. This CDR3 comprises 14 residues. Looked up from germline, CDR1 is SQVTM and CDR2 is ANQGSEA. Profiling relied on immunoSEQ multiplex PCR, and the TCRdb table lists in-frame clones only, not all of them. The table records roughly 180,000 clones, 80% to 90% of them present only once. The data were obtained in a study of T cell responses to AZD1222 COVID-19 vaccine. Study-wide results and caveats: Spike-specific TCR breadth and depth went up after people got two AZD1222 doses.

The V gene is TRBV29-1, the J gene TRBJ2-1; unclear D gene. Specimen: peripheral blood, collected on day 0 of AZD1222 vaccination. This receptor was obtained from an adult in good health. The CDR3 here is CSVEDTVVLNEQFF. The CDR3 DNA is TGCAGCGTTGAAGACACGGTGGTCCTAAATGAGCAGTTCTTC.